The clone carrying this T cell receptor beta chain was picked up one time. What it binds is not known. These data belong to a study of cytomegalovirus exposure and HLA in healthy donors. Background on the study: Most donors, around 81% of 398 genotyped, fell in the Caucasian-associated ancestry cluster.

Germline CDR1 is SGHAT and CDR2 is FQNNGV. V gave up 3 bases and J gave up 8 bases, with 17 bases separating them. The CDR3 runs to 15 residues. Study results and caveats: Later analysis indicated greater clonal expansion among HLA-associated TCR beta chains than among equally common other chains.

Vbeta (60) and Jbeta (13) primers were used in the PCR. Sequenced by immunoSEQ multiplex PCR; TCRdb stores in-frame clones only, minus some. The sample records some 200,000 clones, about four fifths being singletons. All donors participated as healthy donors of bone marrow. V and J are TRBV11-2 and TRBJ2-1; tentative D call: TRBD1 (6 bases). Sequenced input: PBMCs. The TCR was taken from a man aged 45 to 65 in good health and CMV-seronegative. CDR3 sequence: CASSFVQGRFYEQFF. CDR3 in DNA: TGTGCCAGCAGCTTCGTACAGGGACGGTTCTATGAGCAGTTCTTC.